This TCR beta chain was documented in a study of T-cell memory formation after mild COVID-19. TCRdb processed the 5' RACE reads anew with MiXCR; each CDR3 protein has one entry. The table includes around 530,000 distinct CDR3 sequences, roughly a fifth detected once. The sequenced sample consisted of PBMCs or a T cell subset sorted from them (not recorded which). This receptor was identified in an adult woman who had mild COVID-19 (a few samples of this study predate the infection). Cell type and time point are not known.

The CDR3 region is CASSDPSGLETQYF. CDR3 sequence (DNA): TGTGCCAGCAGCGACCCTAGCGGGCTTGAGACCCAGTACTTC. The gene calls are TRBV7-8 and TRBJ2-5, with 8 nucleotides matching TRBD2. V lost 5 bases, J lost 5 bases, and 7 bases stayed unmatched. Germline V gene data show CDR1 as SGHVS and CDR2 as FQNEAQ. CDR3 length equals 14 residues.